This record looks at one T cell receptor beta chain sequence and its context. Its specificity is not known. Profiled with immunoSEQ multiplex PCR; TCRdb holds only in-frame clones, not every one. Of fewer than 120,000 clones listed, roughly nine tenths are singletons. This entry belongs to a study of T cell responses to AZD1222 COVID-19 vaccine. Study findings and constraints: The number of AZD1222 recipients seropositive at baseline was only five or six. Reportedly, nearly half of unique spike TCRs recognized epitopes outside B.1.351/B.1.1.7 mutations. The donor group comprised mostly white British people and more females; the analysis possibly underestimated clonal diversity.

This CDR3 contains 14 residues. Germline CDR1 MNHEY, CDR2 SVGAGI. V was pared by 2 bases and J by 4 bases, with 12 bases between. The input for sequencing was peripheral blood, taken on day 0 of AZD1222 vaccination. This sequence was found in an adult in good health. The V and J genes are TRBV6-5 and TRBJ2-7; tentatively, D is TRBD2 (5 bases). The CDR3 DNA is TGTGCCAGCAGTTACGCCCAACGCGGGTACGAGCAGTACTTC. Translating it yields CASSYAQRGYEQYF.